The clone carrying this TCR beta chain was recorded a few times. V lost 2 bases to trimming and J lost 4 bases, with 11 bases between them. Looked up from germline, CDR1 is SGHTA and CDR2 is FQGNSA. The CDR3 totals 14 residues. TCRdb itself ran the 5' RACE reads through MiXCR, one entry per CDR3 protein. The repertoire consists of hundreds of thousands of distinct CDR3 sequences, with more than 6.5% occurring once and the leading ten covering 0.75% to 1%. The sample comes from a study of identical twins. These data are also associated with another study on yellow fever vaccine responses in identical twins.

The V call is TRBV7-2, the J call TRBJ1-1; D is ambiguous. Sequencing used PBMCs. The clonotype was recovered from a woman between 18 and 29 years old in good health. The CDR3 bases are TGTGCCAGCAGCTTAATAGGAGCAGGCACTGAAGCTTTCTTT. Protein product: CASSLIGAGTEAFF.